This T cell receptor beta chain originates from a study of cytomegalovirus exposure and HLA in healthy donors. Libraries were prepared by immunoSEQ multiplex PCR; TCRdb keeps only in-frame clonotypes and omits some of them. Here the sample spans about 250,000 clones, roughly 89% being singletons. The clonotype originates from a man between 18 and 29 years old in good health and CMV-seronegative. Source material: PBMCs.

CDR3 loop: CASSFGVDGVEQYF. Here the CDR3 DNA reads TGTGCCAGCAGTTTCGGGGTCGACGGTGTCGAGCAGTACTTC. This rearrangement joins TRBV28 to TRBJ2-7; tentative D call: TRBD2 (5 bases). Germline lookup yields CDR1 MDHEN and CDR2 SYDVKM. This CDR3 is 14 amino acids long. V lost 3 bases to trimming and J lost 6 bases, with 15 bases between them.